A single sample gave rise to the 17 T cell receptor beta chains below, sequenced in a study of T cell responses to AZD1222 COVID-19 vaccine. Assay: immunoSEQ multiplex PCR; the TCRdb copy retains only in-frame clones and omits some. Among roughly 120,000 clones listed, roughly 85% were seen once. The source was peripheral blood, collected on day 0 of AZD1222 vaccination. The receptor set was obtained from an adult in good health.

This clone was seen just once. CDR3 sequence reads: CASSQAGAGDTIYF. The CDR3 nucleotides are TGCGCCAGCAGCCAAGCGGGGGCGGGGGACACCATATATTTT. The chain recombines TRBV4-1 with TRBJ1-3; D might be TRBD1 (6 bases). In germline, CDR1 is MGHRA, CDR2 YSYEKL. The CDR3 extends over 14 amino acids. V dropped 1 base and J dropped 8 bases, with 12 bases sitting between them.

The chain employs TRBV5-1 and TRBJ2-2; the match to TRBD1 covers 9 bases. J was trimmed by 5 bases and V by 2 bases; bases with no gene match: 4. In germline, CDR1 is SGHRS, CDR2 YFSETQ. This CDR3 has 15 amino acids. CDR3 region: CASSLQGAETGELFF. The CDR3 DNA is TGCGCCAGCAGCTTACAGGGGGCTGAGACCGGGGAGCTGTTTTTT. The entire variable domain, with the rest obtained from reference TRBV5-1 and TRBJ2-2, is as follows: KAGVTQTPRYLIKTRGQQVTLSCSPISGHRSVSWYQQTPGQGLQFLFEYFSETQRNKGNFPGRFSGRQFSNSRSEMNVSTLELGDSALYLCASSLQGAETGELFFGEGSRLTVL.

The chain uses TRBV9 and TRBJ2-1; D is unclear. The V end was cut by 6 bases, the J end by 0 bases, with 7 bases between. This CDR3 contains 13 residues. Germline V gene lookup returns CDR1 SGDLS and CDR2 YYNGEE. The CDR3, as DNA: TGTGCCAGCACCGGCGACTCCTACAATGAGCAGTTCTTC. Translating it yields CASTGDSYNEQFF.

J is TRBJ2-7 and V is TRBV4-2, with 12 bases identical to TRBD2. The CDR3 contains 17 residues. V shed 4 bases and J 5 bases; nucleotides not matched to a gene: 12. CDR1 is LGHNA, CDR2 YNFKEQ, per germline. DNA for the CDR3: TGTGCCAGCAGCCCAACACGGCCTAGCGGGAGGGGAAACGAGCAGTACTTC. It codes for CASSPTRPSGRGNEQYF.

V usage is TRBV6-5 and J usage is TRBJ1-4; D is undetermined. Between the trimmed V and J ends, which lost 6 bases and 0 bases, there was a span of 11 bases. Germline V lookup: CDR1 MNHEY, CDR2 SVGAGI. The CDR3 runs 15 residues. The CDR3 is CASRRNRATNEKLFF. As DNA, the CDR3 is TGTGCCAGCAGACGCAACAGAGCAACTAATGAAAAACTGTTTTTT.

Only one count was recorded for this clone. The chain couples TRBV2 to TRBJ1-5; 11 bases line up with TRBD1. The CDR3 has 15 residues. CDR1 is SNHLY and CDR2 is FYNNEI in the germline V gene. V trimming: 6 bases; J trimming: 3 bases; junction bases outside the gene matches: 4. CDR3 sequence (DNA): TGTGCCAGCAGGGGGGACAGGGGGTACAATCAGCCCCAGCATTTT. This codes for CASRGDRGYNQPQHF. The variable domain in full, completed from reference TRBV2 and TRBJ1-5, reads EPEVTQTPSHQVTQMGQEVILRCVPISNHLYFYWYRQILGQKVEFLVSFYNNEISEKSEIFDDQFSVERPDGSNFTLKIRSTKLEDSAMYFCASRGDRGYNQPQHFGDGTRLSIL.

The genes are TRBV19 and TRBJ1-1; D remains ambiguous. V lost 6 bases and J lost 5, with 13 bases in between. This CDR3 region has 13 residues. Germline values: CDR1 LNHDA, CDR2 SQIVND (reference sequence). The CDR3: CASSQVRMTEAFF. The CDR3 DNA follows: TGTGCCAGTAGCCAGGTCAGAATGACTGAAGCTTTCTTT. Full variable domain (outside the CDR3, taken from reference TRBV19 and TRBJ1-1): DGGITQSPKYLFRKEGQNVTLSCEQNLNHDAMYWYRQDPGQGLRLIYYSQIVNDFQKGDIAEGYSVSREKKESFPLTVTSAQKNPTAFYLCASSQVRMTEAFFGQGTRLTVV.

This clone was detected a few times. This chain links TRBV4-1 with TRBJ2-7, with 8 bases fitting TRBD2. Germline CDR1 and CDR2: MGHRA and YSYEKL. Trimming took 0 bases from V and 2 from J; bases not matched to a gene: 6. The CDR3 covers 16 residues. Written as DNA, the CDR3 is TGCGCCAGCAGCCAAGAGTGGCGGGGGGCCCCCTACGAGCAGTACTTC. It yields the protein CASSQEWRGAPYEQYF.

This clone has only a few counts. The chain recombines TRBV5-1 with TRBJ1-2; D perhaps matches TRBD1 (5 bases). Trimming cost V 0 bases and J 3 bases, with 18 bases left between them. The CDR3 has 17 amino acids. Germline V gene data show CDR1 as SGHRS and CDR2 as YFSETQ. CDR3 coding DNA: TGCGCCAGCAGCTTGGGCCCCGGGCAGGGAGTGGACTATGGCTACACCTTC. Translated: CASSLGPGQGVDYGYTF.

V and J are TRBV28 and TRBJ2-7; the match to TRBD2 covers 11 bases. V lost 11 bases to trimming and J lost 2 bases; unmatched junction nucleotides: 8. The CDR3 runs to 14 residues. Germline-derived CDR1 and CDR2 are MDHEN and SYDVKM. For the CDR3, the DNA is TGTGCCGGAGCGACTAGCGGGGACCCCTACGAGCAGTACTTC. This encodes CAGATSGDPYEQYF.

V and J are TRBV12-3 or TRBV12-4 and TRBJ1-5; TRBD1 is a possible D gene (5 bases). This CDR3 comprises 13 residues. The V gene lost 1 base and the J gene lost 8 bases, with 9 bases spanning the gap. The CDR3 here is CASSLVGREPQHF. DNA of the CDR3: TGTGCCAGCAGTTTAGTGGGGCGGGAGCCCCAGCATTTT.

J is TRBJ1-6 and V is TRBV4-2; TRBD1 is a possible D gene (5 bases). Deletions cut 1 base from V and 7 bases from J, with 14 bases between. The CDR3 consists of 16 residues. Germline V CDR1 and CDR2: LGHNA, YNFKEQ. CDR3 region: CASSQATQGINSPLHF. The CDR3 DNA is TGTGCCAGCAGCCAAGCTACCCAGGGCATCAATTCACCCCTCCACTTT.

This clone was seen only a few times. V and J are TRBV5-8 and TRBJ1-3; D is ambiguous. Germline V gene lookup returns CDR1 SGHTS and CDR2 YDEGEE. The CDR3 sequence is 13 residues long. Trimming shortened V by 4 bases and J by 7 bases, and 12 bases separated the two germline ends. In DNA form, the CDR3 reads TGTGCCAGCAGCCCGATAAGTAGGAACACCATATATTTT. Translating gives CASSPISRNTIYF.

V usage is TRBV7-9 and J usage is TRBJ2-3, with D possibly matching TRBD2 (6 bases). The germline V gene encodes CDR1 SEHNR and CDR2 FQNEAQ (reference sequence). V was clipped by 0 bases and J by 3 bases, with 10 bases between them. This CDR3 contains 15 residues. CDR3 sequence: CASSLAGSQTDTQYF. The DNA of the CDR3 is TGTGCCAGCAGCTTAGCCGGGAGCCAGACAGATACGCAGTATTTT.

The genes are TRBV18 and TRBJ1-4, with D unresolved. From germline, CDR1 is KGHSH and CDR2 LQKENI. The CDR3 is made up of 15 amino acids. Trimming took 0 bases from V and 5 from J, leaving 10 bases between them. CDR3 sequence reads: CASSPPGSENEKLFF. CDR3 nucleotide sequence: TGTGCCAGCTCACCACCGGGATCGGAGAATGAAAAACTGTTTTTT.

The gene calls are TRBV15 and TRBJ2-6; unclear D gene. V gave up 0 bases and J gave up 0 bases, with 9 bases separating them. CDR3 length equals 17 residues. The germline gives CDR1 LNHNV, CDR2 YYDKDF (reference sequence). The CDR3, as DNA: TGTGCCACCAGCAGAGAAGGATCGAGCTCTGGGGCCAACGTCCTGACTTTC. Amino acid sequence: CATSREGSSSGANVLTF.

The V and J genes are TRBV19 and TRBJ1-2; D might be TRBD1 (5 bases). The ends were cut back, 5 bases at V and 4 bases at J, with 23 bases in the middle. Germline V lookup: CDR1 LNHDA, CDR2 SQIVND (reference sequence). CDR3 length equals 17 residues. The CDR3 sequence: CASSPRHRPLGTYGYTF. In DNA form, the CDR3 reads TGTGCCAGTAGTCCCCGGCACAGGCCCTTAGGTACCTATGGCTACACCTTC.